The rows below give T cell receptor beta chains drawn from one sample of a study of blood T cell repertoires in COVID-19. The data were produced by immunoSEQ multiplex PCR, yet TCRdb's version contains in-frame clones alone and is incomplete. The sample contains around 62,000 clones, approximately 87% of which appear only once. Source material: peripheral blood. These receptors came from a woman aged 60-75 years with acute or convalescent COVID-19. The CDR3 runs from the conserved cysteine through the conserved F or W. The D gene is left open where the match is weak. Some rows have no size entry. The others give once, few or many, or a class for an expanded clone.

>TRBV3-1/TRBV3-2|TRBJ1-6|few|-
TGTGCCAGCAGCGGAGGGGGGGGGCAGCTTTCACCCCTCCACTTT
CASSGGGGQLSPLHF
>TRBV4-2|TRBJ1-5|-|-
TGTGCCAGCAGCCAAGAACAGGATAGCAATCAGCCCCAGCATTTT
CASSQEQDSNQPQHF
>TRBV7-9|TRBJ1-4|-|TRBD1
TGTGCCAGCAGCCCCGGACAGGGGGACGGTGAAAAACTGTTTTTT
CASSPGQGDGEKLFF
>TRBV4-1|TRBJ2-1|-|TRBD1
TGCGCCAGCAGCCAAGTTAACAGGGGGCTCAGGGATAGCGGCCCGTACAATGAGCAGTTCTTC
CASSQVNRGLRDSGPYNEQFF
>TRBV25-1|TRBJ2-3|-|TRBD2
TGTGCCAGCACCCTCTCCGGGGGGGGAGATACGCAGTATTTT
CASTLSGGGDTQYF
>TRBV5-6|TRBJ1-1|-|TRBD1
TGTGCCAGCAGACTATGGACAGGGGCGGCAGCTTTCTTT
CASRLWTGAAAFF
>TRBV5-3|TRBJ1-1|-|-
TGTGCCAGAAGCTTGGTCGACAGACAACCGAACACTGAAGCTTTCTTT
CARSLVDRQPNTEAFF
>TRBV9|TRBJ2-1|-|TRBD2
TGTGCCAGCAGTTGGGTAGCGGGAGAATATGGGGAGCAGTTCTTC
CASSWVAGEYGEQFF
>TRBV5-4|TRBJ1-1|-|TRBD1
TGTGCCAGCAGCTCACCGGGACAGGGGGCTGAAGCTTTCTTT
CASSSPGQGAEAFF
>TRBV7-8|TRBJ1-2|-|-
TGTGCCAGCAGCTTAAGAGGGAATTATGGCTACACCTTC
CASSLRGNYGYTF
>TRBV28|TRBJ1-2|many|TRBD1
TGTGCCAGCAGTTTAAGCCTCAGGACAGGAGGTCGGGGAAGAACCTTC
CASSLSLRTGGRGRTF
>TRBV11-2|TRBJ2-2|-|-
TGTGCCAGCAGCGCAGGGATGCCATCCGGGGAGCTGTTTTTT
CASSAGMPSGELFF
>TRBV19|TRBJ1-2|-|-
TGTGCCAGTAGTATAGGGCGGGGGGCCGGCTATGGCTACACCTTC
CASSIGRGAGYGYTF
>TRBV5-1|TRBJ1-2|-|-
TGCGCCAGCAGCTTTAACAGGGTCGACTATGGCTACACCTTC
CASSFNRVDYGYTF
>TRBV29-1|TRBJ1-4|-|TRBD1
TGCAGCATCAGACAGGGGAGAAATGAAAAACTGTTTTTT
CSIRQGRNEKLFF
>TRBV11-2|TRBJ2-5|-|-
TGTGCCAGCAGCTTAGATGGAGGGGTAGTCGCAGAGACCCAGTACTTC
CASSLDGGVVAETQYF
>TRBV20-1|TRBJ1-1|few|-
TGCAGTGCTAGAGACGCGGCTCTGGCTTTCTTT
CSARDAALAFF
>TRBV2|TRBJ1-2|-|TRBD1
TGTGCCAGCAGTGAAGCCGAGCAGGGGGCCCTCTATGGCTACACCTTC
CASSEAEQGALYGYTF
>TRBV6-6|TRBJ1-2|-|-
TGTGCCAGCGGGGGGGTAGGAGTTACCGATGGCTACACCTTC
CASGGVGVTDGYTF
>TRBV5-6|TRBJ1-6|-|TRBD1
TGTGCCAGCAGCTTGGCTAAAGGGGGCGGTTATAATTCACCCCTCCACTTT
CASSLAKGGGYNSPLHF
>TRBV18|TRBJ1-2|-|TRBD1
TGTGCCAGCTCACCCCTTTTGGGGAGACAGGGGAACTATGGCTACACCTTC
CASSPLLGRQGNYGYTF
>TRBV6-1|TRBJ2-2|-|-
TGTGCCAGCAGTGATCTACTCACCGGGGAGCTGTTTTTT
CASSDLLTGELFF
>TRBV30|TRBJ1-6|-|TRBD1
TGTGCCTGGAGTTCGACAGGGGCAGGATTCTATAATTCACCCCTCCACTTT
CAWSSTGAGFYNSPLHF
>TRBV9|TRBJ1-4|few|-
TGTGCCAGCAGCGTCCTCGGAGGTACCCATGAAAAACTGTTTTTT
CASSVLGGTHEKLFF
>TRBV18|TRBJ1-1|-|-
TGTGCCAGCTCACCACGACAAGGGGCTGAAGCTTTCTTT
CASSPRQGAEAFF
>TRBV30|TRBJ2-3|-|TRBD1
TGTGCCTGGAGTCCAGGGGGCGTCTACACAGATACGCAGTATTTT
CAWSPGGVYTDTQYF
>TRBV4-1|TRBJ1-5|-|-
TGCGCCAGCAGCCTAGGGACTACGGGCAATCAGCCCCAGCATTTT
CASSLGTTGNQPQHF
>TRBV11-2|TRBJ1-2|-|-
TGTGCCAGCAGCTCGATTCGGGGAGGAAACTATGGCTACACCTTC
CASSSIRGGNYGYTF
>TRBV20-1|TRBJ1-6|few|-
TGCAGTGCTAGTTATCCGAGCTCCTATAATTCACCCCTCCACTTT
CSASYPSSYNSPLHF
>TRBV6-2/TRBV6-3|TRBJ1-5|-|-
TGTGCCAGCAGTTACCGTGGAGATCAGCCCCAGCATTTT
CASSYRGDQPQHF